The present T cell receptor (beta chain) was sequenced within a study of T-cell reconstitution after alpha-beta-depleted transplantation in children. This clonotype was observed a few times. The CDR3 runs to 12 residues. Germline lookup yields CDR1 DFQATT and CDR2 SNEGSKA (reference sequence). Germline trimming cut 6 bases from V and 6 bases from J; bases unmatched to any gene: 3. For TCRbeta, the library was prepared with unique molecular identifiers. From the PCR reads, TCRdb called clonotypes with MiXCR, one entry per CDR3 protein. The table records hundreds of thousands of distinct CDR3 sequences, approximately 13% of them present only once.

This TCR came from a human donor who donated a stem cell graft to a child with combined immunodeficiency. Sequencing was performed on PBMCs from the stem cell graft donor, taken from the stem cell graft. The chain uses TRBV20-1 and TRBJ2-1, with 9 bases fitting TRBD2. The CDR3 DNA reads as TGCAGTGCGCGGGGGGGTCGCAATGAGCAGTTCTTC. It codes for CSARGGRNEQFF.